These 24 T cell receptor beta chains originate from one sample sequenced in a study of beta chain features in type 1 diabetes. Expressed TCRB transcripts were sequenced after all isolated RNA was converted to cDNA. Repertoires were generated with immunoSEQ multiplex PCR, while TCRdb's copy carries only in-frame clones and drops some. The sample records more than 300,000 clones, about 12% being singletons. The sample taken for sequencing was naive CD4+ T cells from blood. The receptors stem from a man between 18 and 29 years old in good health.

A few counts support this clone. The chain uses TRBV15 and TRBJ2-1; 7 bases agree with TRBD2. This CDR3 is 15 amino acids long. Looked up from germline, CDR1 is LNHNV and CDR2 is YYDKDF (reference sequence). With V trimmed by 1 base and J by 5 bases, 5 bases remained unmatched. The CDR3 loop reads CATSRVLAPNNEQFF. The CDR3 DNA sequence: TGTGCCACCAGCAGAGTACTAGCGCCCAACAATGAGCAGTTCTTC.

This clone was found many times. This chain uses TRBV4-3 with TRBJ2-3; 11 bases match TRBD2. The CDR3 totals 16 residues. CDR1 and CDR2 from the germline V gene are LGHNA and YSLEER. The trim removed 4 bases at V and 5 bases at J, leaving 8 bases unmatched. The CDR3 here is CASSRLTSGDLDTQYF. In DNA, the CDR3 is TGCGCCAGCAGCCGCCTGACTAGCGGGGATCTAGATACGCAGTATTTT.

The table lists this clone with a few counts. The chain is built from TRBV12-5 and TRBJ2-1; perhaps TRBD2 as D (6 bases). V dropped 1 base and J dropped 7 bases, with 8 bases sitting between them. Looked up from germline, CDR1 is LGHNT and CDR2 is FRNRAP. CDR3 size: 13 residues. CDR3 sequence: CASGLGLGNEQFF. In nucleotides, the CDR3 is TGTGCTAGTGGTTTGGGACTAGGAAATGAGCAGTTCTTC.

The chain has TRBV7-9 and TRBJ1-4, with D unclear. V was trimmed by 1 base and J by 0 bases, leaving 6 bases between them. Looked up from germline, CDR1 is SEHNR and CDR2 is FQNEAQ (reference sequence). The CDR3 runs to 15 residues. DNA for the CDR3: TGTGCCAGCAGCTTAGGCACAACAACTAATGAAAAACTGTTTTTT. Translated: CASSLGTTTNEKLFF.

This clone was recorded a few times. The genes are TRBV9 and TRBJ2-5, with a possible D match to TRBD1 (5 bases). V was pared by 3 bases and J by 1 base, with 7 bases between. The CDR3 consists of 13 residues. Germline CDR1 SGDLS, CDR2 YYNGEE. The CDR3 reads CASSARVQETQYF. The CDR3 DNA sequence: TGTGCCAGCAGCGCCAGGGTCCAAGAGACCCAGTACTTC.

This clone was seen only a few times. CDR3 loop: CASGLPGTVSYEQYF. DNA for the CDR3: TGTGCCAGCGGACTTCCCGGGACAGTGTCCTACGAGCAGTACTTC. The gene calls are TRBV7-9 and TRBJ2-7, with TRBD1 matching over 7 bases. In germline, CDR1 is SEHNR, CDR2 FQNEAQ (reference sequence). With 8 bases clipped from V and 1 base from J, the junction kept 11 bases outside the gene matches. The CDR3 contains 15 residues.

The chain has TRBV4-2 and TRBJ1-5; 8 bases match TRBD1. CDR3 length: 14 residues. Germline CDR1 reads LGHNA; CDR2 reads YNFKEQ. The ends lost 4 bases at V and 5 bases at J; junction bases unmatched: 4. CDR3 bases: TGTGCCAGCAGCCCCGGACAGGGAGATCAGCCCCAGCATTTT. Translated, it gives CASSPGQGDQPQHF.

The rearrangement joins TRBV7-2 to TRBJ2-6; no reliable D call. Deletions cut 0 bases from V and 0 bases from J, with 3 bases between. There are 15 residues in the CDR3. Germline V gene lookup returns CDR1 SGHTA and CDR2 FQGNSA. CDR3 in DNA: TGTGCCAGCAGCTTAGCCTCCTCTGGGGCCAACGTCCTGACTTTC. It specifies CASSLASSGANVLTF.

In its sample, this clone was seen a few times. V is TRBV11-2 and J is TRBJ2-7, with D possibly being TRBD2 (6 bases). V was shortened by 0 bases and J by 2 bases, with 11 bases between the two germline ends. The CDR3 spans 15 residues. CDR1 is SGHAT, CDR2 FQNNGV, per germline. In DNA, the CDR3 is TGTGCCAGCAGCTTAGATGGCCTAGCGACCTACGAGCAGTACTTC. Translation: CASSLDGLATYEQYF.

The J gene is TRBJ1-5, the V gene TRBV6-1, with no clear D. CDR3 length: 13 amino acids. V lost 3 bases, J lost 9 bases, and 12 bases lay in between. Germline CDR1 reads MNHNS; CDR2 reads SASEGT. In DNA form, the CDR3 reads TGTGCCAGCAGTGAGAGTTCCGATTTGCCCCAGCATTTT. Translated: CASSESSDLPQHF.

The V call is TRBV28, the J call TRBJ2-2; tentative D call: TRBD2 (5 bases). The length of the CDR3 is 15 residues. Germline loops: CDR1 MDHEN, CDR2 SYDVKM. Trimming took 1 base from V and 5 from J, leaving 11 bases between them. CDR3: CASSLSLRGTGELFF. Here the CDR3 DNA reads TGTGCCAGCAGTTTATCCTTAAGAGGGACCGGGGAGCTGTTTTTT.

The chain combines TRBV28 with TRBJ2-7, with TRBD1 as a possible D gene (6 bases). V lost 6 bases, J lost 9 bases, and 18 bases lay in between. In germline, CDR1 is MDHEN, CDR2 SYDVKM. The CDR3 totals 13 residues. Here the CDR3 reads CASSYAGATAQYF. The CDR3 DNA is TGTGCCAGCAGCTACGCAGGGGCCACGGCGCAGTACTTC.

This clone has a handful of counts. The gene calls are TRBV30 and TRBJ1-1; TRBD1 agrees at 8 bases. Germline V CDR1 and CDR2: GTSNPN, SVGIG (reference sequence). V dropped 0 bases and J dropped 5; count of bases not matched to a gene: 2. This CDR3 region has 13 residues. The CDR3 region is CAWSVQGETEAFF. CDR3 bases: TGTGCCTGGAGTGTACAGGGGGAGACTGAAGCTTTCTTT.

V is TRBV28 and J is TRBJ2-7; 7 nucleotides line up with TRBD1. In germline, CDR1 is MDHEN, CDR2 SYDVKM. The CDR3 contains 14 residues. V was pared by 6 bases and J by 6 bases, with 11 bases of the junction left unmatched. This CDR3 reads CASRQTGDIREQYF. For the CDR3, the DNA is TGTGCCAGCAGGCAAACAGGGGATATTCGCGAGCAGTACTTC.

The genes are TRBV2 and TRBJ1-1; 7 nucleotides agree with TRBD1. The CDR3 runs to 14 residues. With V trimmed by 4 bases and J by 0 bases, 2 bases remained unmatched. Germline assignment: CDR1 SNHLY and CDR2 FYNNEI. The CDR3 nucleotides are TGTGCCAGCAGTGCTACAGGGGTGAACACTGAAGCTTTCTTT. Amino acids: CASSATGVNTEAFF.

This clone has more than one count but fewer than ten. One end of the junction is discordant with germline, which a read error may explain. CDR3 protein: CSVVPGLNTGELFF. Written as DNA, the CDR3 is TGCAGTGTTGTTCCGGGATTGAACACCGGGGAGCTGTTTTTT. The rearrangement joins TRBV29-1 to TRBJ2-2; D might be TRBD2 (5 bases). The germline V gene encodes CDR1 SQVTM and CDR2 ANQGSEA. The CDR3 sequence is 14 residues long.

This clone was detected only a few times. The V call is TRBV28, the J call TRBJ2-7, with D possibly matching TRBD2 (6 bases). The V gene lost 7 bases and the J gene lost 2 bases, with 15 bases spanning the gap. Germline V CDR1 and CDR2: MDHEN, SYDVKM. CDR3 length: 14 residues. In DNA, the CDR3 is TGTGCCAGCACCTCCGGGGGTGGAACCTACGAGCAGTACTTC. Translating it yields CASTSGGGTYEQYF. Variable domain in full (rest from reference TRBV28 and TRBJ2-7): DVKVTQSSRYLVKRTGEKVFLECVQDMDHENMFWYRQDPGLGLRLIYFSYDVKMKEKGDIPEGYSVSREKKERFSLILESASTNQTSMYLCASTSGGGTYEQYFGPGTRLTVT.

The chain joins TRBV27 to TRBJ1-2; 7 bases map to TRBD1. J gave up 6 bases and V 7 bases, and 8 bases lay outside the gene matches. CDR3 size: 13 residues. Germline V gene lookup returns CDR1 MNHEY and CDR2 SMNVEV (reference sequence). CDR3 DNA: TGTGCCAGCACCTGGGCAGGGGGACATGGCTACACCTTC. Translating gives CASTWAGGHGYTF.

In the case of this clone: With a much larger clone just one base away, this may be a read error. CDR3 bases: TGTGCCAGCAGCTTACAAGGGGGCACTGAAGCTTTCTTT. Its translation is CASSLQGGTEAFF. This chain uses TRBV7-3 with TRBJ1-1; possible D gene TRBD1, 6 bases. The CDR3 sequence is 13 residues long. CDR1 is SGHTA, CDR2 FQGTGA, per germline. V was trimmed by 2 bases and J by 4 bases, leaving 8 bases between them.

CDR3 amino acids: CASSLARTGRVVETQYF. CDR3 sequence (DNA): TGTGCCAGCAGCTTAGCCCGGACAGGGAGAGTCGTGGAGACCCAGTACTTC. J is TRBJ2-5 and V is TRBV7-9; 8 nucleotides agree with TRBD1. The CDR3 consists of 17 residues. Germline lookup yields CDR1 SEHNR and CDR2 FQNEAQ (reference sequence). After removal of 0 bases from V and 5 bases from J, the junction contained 11 bases not matched to a gene.

The chain couples TRBV27 to TRBJ2-1; D may be TRBD2 (5 bases). This CDR3 contains 15 residues. The V end was cut by 6 bases, the J end by 0 bases, with 12 bases between. CDR1 is MNHEY and CDR2 is SMNVEV in the germline V gene (reference sequence). The CDR3 spells CASRGAWSSYNEQFF. DNA of the CDR3: TGTGCCAGCAGGGGAGCCTGGAGCTCCTACAATGAGCAGTTCTTC.

This clone was observed many times. This chain connects TRBV4-3 to TRBJ1-1; TRBD1 aligns across 8 bases. Germline assignment: CDR1 LGHNA and CDR2 YSLEER. The CDR3 sequence is 15 residues long. The V gene end was trimmed by 3 bases and the J gene end by 8 bases; junction bases not matched to a gene: 11. This CDR3 reads CASSQERTGKGEAFF. The CDR3 DNA follows: TGCGCCAGCAGCCAGGAGAGGACAGGGAAGGGGGAAGCTTTCTTT.

This clone occurred a few times. The chain couples TRBV5-1 to TRBJ1-2; D possibly corresponds to TRBD1 (5 bases). V lost 3 bases, J lost 1 base, and 13 bases lay in between. CDR1 is SGHRS, CDR2 YFSETQ, per germline. This CDR3 is 15 amino acids long. CDR3: CASSSLSGGNYGYTF. CDR3 nucleotides: TGCGCCAGCAGCTCGCTATCCGGGGGTAACTATGGCTACACCTTC.

This chain uses TRBV7-8 with TRBJ1-5; D is unresolved. V was trimmed by 3 bases and J by 2 bases, leaving 5 bases between them. CDR1 SGHVS and CDR2 FQNEAQ come from the germline V gene. The length of the CDR3 is 13 residues. DNA of the CDR3: TGTGCCAGCAGCTTCGGAGGCAATCAGCCCCAGCATTTT. This translates into CASSFGGNQPQHF.